The 22 T cell receptor beta chains reported below all come from one sample, sequenced in a study of a mutant IDH1 vaccine in newly diagnosed glioma. The antigens for these receptors are not known. This table comes from immunoSEQ multiplex PCR, and its TCRdb copy is limited to in-frame clones, with some not included. The sample lists roughly 50,000 clones, 70% to 85% seen once, with roughly 6.2% in the top ten. As to time point: week 35, safety follow-up. Each dose of the vaccine consisted of 300 ug of mutant IDH1 20-mer peptide, with topical imiquimod. Specimen: PBMCs, collected from a glioma patient whose treatment included an IDH1 peptide vaccine. Receptors were obtained from a man aged 35-49 years with glioma.

This chain connects TRBV30 to TRBJ2-2, with TRBD1 identical over 11 bases. Germline V CDR1 and CDR2: GTSNPN, SVGIG (reference sequence). This CDR3 comprises 15 residues. With 3 bases clipped from V and 6 bases from J, the junction kept 6 bases outside the gene matches. The CDR3 DNA follows: TGTGCCTGGAGGCCCGGGACAGGGGGTTCCGGGGAGCTGTTTTTT. It codes for CAWRPGTGGSGELFF.

V and J are TRBV29-1 and TRBJ2-2; maybe TRBD1 (6 bases). Germline V gives CDR1 SQVTM, CDR2 ANQGSEA. CDR3 length: 13 residues. The ends were cut back, 4 bases at V and 3 bases at J, with 9 bases in the middle. CDR3 protein: CSVARQDTGELFF. CDR3 DNA sequence: TGCAGCGTTGCCCGACAGGACACCGGGGAGCTGTTTTTT.

V is TRBV10-2 and J is TRBJ1-6, with a possible D match to TRBD1 (5 bases). V was pared by 6 bases and J by 14 bases, with 17 bases between. This CDR3 is 13 amino acids long. Germline V gives CDR1 WSHSY, CDR2 SAAADI. CDR3 nucleotides: TGCGCCAGCAGGAACAGGAGGGATTCGGCCCTCCACTTT. This encodes CASRNRRDSALHF.

This clone is a singleton in its sample. The chain recombines TRBV7-2 with TRBJ2-7; the D gene is possibly TRBD2 (5 bases). Trimming took 5 bases from V and 0 from J, leaving 23 bases between them. From germline, CDR1 is SGHTA and CDR2 FQGNSA. This CDR3 comprises 18 residues. The CDR3 reads CASSLFVRGEDRSYEQYF. The CDR3 nucleotides read TGTGCCAGCAGCCTCTTCGTTCGGGGAGAAGACCGCTCCTACGAGCAGTACTTC. The full variable domain, its missing parts supplied by reference TRBV7-2 and TRBJ2-7, is GAGVSQSPSNKVTEKGKDVELRCDPISGHTALYWYRQSLGQGLEFLIYFQGNSAPDKSGLPSDRFSAERTGGSVSTLTIQRTQQEDSAVYLCASSLFVRGEDRSYEQYFGPGTRLTVT.

The chain couples TRBV5-1 to TRBJ2-3; 8 bases map to TRBD1. Germline CDR1 reads SGHRS; CDR2 reads YFSETQ. V lost 4 bases and J lost 6; bases outside the gene matches: 7. The CDR3 covers 14 residues. DNA of the CDR3: TGCGCCAGCAGCATTGGACAGGGTGGGGATACGCAGTATTTT. Amino acid sequence: CASSIGQGGDTQYF.

The chain carries TRBV5-4 and TRBJ2-6; D gene unclear. The germline V gene encodes CDR1 SGHNT and CDR2 YYREEE (reference sequence). The CDR3 totals 15 residues. V lost 1 base to trimming and J lost 4 bases, with 9 bases between them. The CDR3 sequence: CASSLKAAGANVLTF. DNA for the CDR3: TGTGCCAGCAGCTTGAAGGCAGCCGGGGCCAACGTCCTGACTTTC.

V usage is TRBV5-6 and J usage is TRBJ2-6; D might be TRBD1 (5 bases). The CDR3 is made up of 15 amino acids. The V and J ends lost 5 bases and 2 bases respectively, with 11 bases between them. The germline CDR1 and CDR2 sequences are SGHDT and YYEEEE. CDR3 region: CASRGLKAGANVLTF. CDR3 in DNA: TGTGCCAGCAGGGGGCTAAAGGCTGGGGCCAACGTCCTGACTTTC.

The chain combines TRBV30 with TRBJ1-5, with no clear D. The CDR3 spans 16 residues. The germline CDR1 and CDR2 sequences are GTSNPN and SVGIG (reference sequence). Trimming removed 1 base at V and 0 bases at J, with 13 bases between. The CDR3: CAWSGGSTGSNQPQHF. The CDR3 nucleotides are TGTGCCTGGAGTGGAGGATCGACGGGTAGCAATCAGCCCCAGCATTTT.

The chain combines TRBV15 with TRBJ2-2; 11 bases are shared with TRBD1. J was trimmed by 5 bases and V by 5 bases; bases with no gene match: 4. This CDR3 is built from 15 residues. Germline CDR1 reads LNHNV; CDR2 reads YYDKDF (reference sequence). In DNA, the CDR3 is TGTGCCACCAGCGGACAGGGGGCGCGAACCGGGGAGCTGTTTTTT. Amino acids: CATSGQGARTGELFF.

This clone was counted only a few times. The chain combines TRBV28 with TRBJ1-1, with 8 bases matching TRBD1. Germline V gene lookup returns CDR1 MDHEN and CDR2 SYDVKM. CDR3 size: 14 residues. J was trimmed by 4 bases and V by 6 bases; bases with no gene match: 7. The CDR3 reads CASSTDRDVTEAFF. The CDR3 DNA sequence: TGTGCCAGCAGCACGGACAGGGACGTCACTGAAGCTTTCTTT. Variable domain in full (rest from reference TRBV28 and TRBJ1-1): DVKVTQSSRYLVKRTGEKVFLECVQDMDHENMFWYRQDPGLGLRLIYFSYDVKMKEKGDIPEGYSVSREKKERFSLILESASTNQTSMYLCASSTDRDVTEAFFGQGTRLTVV.

The V and J genes are TRBV5-8 and TRBJ1-2; D is unclear. Trimming left V 3 bases short and J 8 bases short, with 11 bases between. Germline-derived CDR1 and CDR2 are SGHTS and YDEGEE. The CDR3 runs 12 residues. In DNA, the CDR3 is TGTGCCAGCAGCTATAGGGTGCCCGGCTACACCTTC. This sequence encodes CASSYRVPGYTF.

The V gene is TRBV25-1, the J gene TRBJ2-1, with no clear D. Trimming left V 5 bases short and J 7 bases short, with 9 bases between. The CDR3 sequence is 12 residues long. Germline V gene lookup returns CDR1 MGHDK and CDR2 SYGVNS. CDR3 in DNA: TGTGCCAGCAGTTTTGCACGGAATGAGCAGTTCTTC. It specifies CASSFARNEQFF.

This chain uses TRBV5-1 with TRBJ2-3; D perhaps matches TRBD1 (6 bases). The CDR3 has 13 residues. Looked up from germline, CDR1 is SGHRS and CDR2 is YFSETQ. Trimming took off 2 bases at V and 3 bases at J, with 7 bases between the two ends. The CDR3 loop is CASSFDRTDTQYF. In DNA form, the CDR3 reads TGCGCCAGCAGCTTTGACAGGACAGATACGCAGTATTTT.

The gene calls are TRBV7-9 and TRBJ1-6; no definite D call. The CDR3 has 14 amino acids. The germline V gene has CDR1 SEHNR and CDR2 FQNEAQ (reference sequence). The ends were cut back, 5 bases at V and 5 bases at J, with 10 bases in the middle. Here the CDR3 DNA reads TGTGCCAGCAGCGACGGACGGAATAATTCACCCCTCCACTTT. Amino acids: CASSDGRNNSPLHF.

The chain links TRBV7-8 to TRBJ1-5; 7 bases are shared with TRBD1. The CDR3 sequence is 16 residues long. Trimming removed 3 bases from V and 4 bases from J; junction bases left unmatched: 9. In germline, CDR1 is SGHVS, CDR2 FQNEAQ. The CDR3 loop reads CASSFSDRAPNQPQHF. CDR3 sequence (DNA): TGTGCCAGCAGCTTTTCTGACAGGGCCCCAAATCAGCCCCAGCATTTT.

The chain uses TRBV10-1 and TRBJ1-5, with TRBD1 as a possible D gene (6 bases). The length of the CDR3 is 11 residues. Germline assignment: CDR1 WNHNN and CDR2 SYGVQD (reference sequence). The V end lost 6 bases, the J end lost 7 bases, and 7 bases lay between the germline ends. The CDR3 spells CASRGGQPQHF. The CDR3 nucleotides read TGCGCCAGCAGGGGGGGCCAGCCCCAGCATTTT.

The chain has TRBV5-6 and TRBJ2-7, with 9 bases aligning to TRBD1. Germline loops: CDR1 SGHDT, CDR2 YYEEEE. This CDR3 is built from 14 residues. Trimming removed 2 bases from V and 5 bases from J; junction bases left unmatched: 5. CDR3 sequence reads: CASSFRDRDHEQYF. Written as DNA, the CDR3 is TGTGCCAGCAGCTTCCGGGACAGGGACCACGAGCAGTACTTC.

The gene calls are TRBV7-9 and TRBJ2-7; tentative D call: TRBD1 (6 bases). Germline V CDR1 and CDR2: SEHNR, FQNEAQ (reference sequence). The CDR3 length is 15 residues. V shed 0 bases and J shed 3 bases, with 12 bases lying between them. The CDR3, as DNA: TGTGCCAGCAGCTTAGCGACAGGTCCGTTCTACGAGCAGTACTTC. It translates to CASSLATGPFYEQYF.

V usage is TRBV7-9 and J usage is TRBJ1-2, with TRBD1 identical over 9 bases. Unmatched junction bases numbered 10, after V lost 10 bases and J lost 7 bases. This CDR3 is 13 amino acids long. The V gene's germline CDR1 is SEHNR and CDR2 FQNEAQ (reference sequence). In nucleotides, the CDR3 is TGTGCCACCCACCGGCGGACAGGGGTTGGCTACACCTTC. The encoded protein is CATHRRTGVGYTF.

The J gene is TRBJ2-3, the V gene TRBV19; D not resolved. Trimming removed 3 bases at V and 6 bases at J, with 4 bases between. This CDR3 is built from 11 residues. The germline CDR1 and CDR2 sequences are LNHDA and SQIVND (reference sequence). CDR3 DNA sequence: TGTGCCAGTAGTATGGGGGATACGCAGTATTTT. This codes for CASSMGDTQYF.

The genes are TRBV7-9 and TRBJ1-1; D is uncertain. The CDR3 extends over 13 amino acids. V lost 7 bases, J lost 0 bases, and 9 bases lay in between. Germline V gives CDR1 SEHNR, CDR2 FQNEAQ (reference sequence). CDR3: CASNLNMNTEAFF. DNA for the CDR3: TGTGCCAGCAACCTAAACATGAACACTGAAGCTTTCTTT.

The rearrangement links TRBV19 to TRBJ1-5; no definite D call. V lost 4 bases and J lost 6, with 16 bases in between. This CDR3 spans 15 amino acids. The germline V gene encodes CDR1 LNHDA and CDR2 SQIVND (reference sequence). The CDR3 loop reads CASSSPKVTGQPQHF. For the CDR3, the DNA is TGTGCCAGTAGTAGCCCTAAGGTCACGGGTCAGCCCCAGCATTTT.